The rows below give T cell receptor beta chains drawn from one sample of a study of OX40 agonist ivuxolimab in advanced cancers. The table came from immunoSEQ multiplex PCR; TCRdb's copy has only in-frame clones and leaves some out. This repertoire shows about 79,000 clones, around 90% found once; its top ten account for 4.1%. Specimen: CD4+ or CD8+ T cells sorted from blood, collected in a trial of the OX40 agonist ivuxolimab. All receptors come from an adult with an advanced solid tumor such as melanoma, head and neck, liver or kidney cancer. Both conserved end residues are part of each CDR3. Each record gives: clone size, D gene, J gene, V gene, CDR3 DNA, CDR3 protein. D genes are given only for firm matches. Clone size is stated in some rows and not others, as once, few, many or a class when expanded.

abundance: NA; d_gene: NA; j_gene: TRBJ2-2; v_gene: TRBV2; CDR3nt: TGTGCCAGCAAGGGCTTAACCGGGGAGCTGTTTTTT; CDR3aa: CASKGLTGELFF
abundance: NA; d_gene: NA; j_gene: TRBJ2-6; v_gene: TRBV30; CDR3nt: TGTGCCGGGGGGCCAGGGGAGGGGGCCAACGTCCTGACTTTC; CDR3aa: CAGGPGEGANVLTF
abundance: NA; d_gene: TRBD1; j_gene: TRBJ2-2; v_gene: TRBV10-3; CDR3nt: TGTGCCATCAGTGACGGGACAGGAGTAGCCGGGGAGCTGTTTTTT; CDR3aa: CAISDGTGVAGELFF
abundance: NA; d_gene: TRBD1; j_gene: TRBJ2-7; v_gene: TRBV10-1; CDR3nt: TGCGCCAGCAGTTCGGGACAGGGGACCTACGAGCAGTACTTC; CDR3aa: CASSSGQGTYEQYF
abundance: NA; d_gene: TRBD1; j_gene: TRBJ2-7; v_gene: TRBV6-4; CDR3nt: TGTGCCAGCGGACCACCGGGACAGGGGGCGCACGAGCAGTACTTC; CDR3aa: CASGPPGQGAHEQYF
abundance: NA; d_gene: NA; j_gene: TRBJ1-5; v_gene: TRBV27; CDR3nt: TGTGCCAGCAGTTCACAGGGAAGCAATCAGCCCCAGCATTTT; CDR3aa: CASSSQGSNQPQHF
abundance: few; d_gene: NA; j_gene: TRBJ2-3; v_gene: TRBV4-1; CDR3nt: TGCGCCAGCAGCCAATTTGGGGGACAGGCGGGAGGGCGAACAGATACGCAGTATTTT; CDR3aa: CASSQFGGQAGGRTDTQYF
abundance: NA; d_gene: NA; j_gene: TRBJ2-7; v_gene: TRBV7-8; CDR3nt: TGTGCCAGCAGCTCTGGACAGTCCTACGAGCAGTACTTC; CDR3aa: CASSSGQSYEQYF
abundance: NA; d_gene: NA; j_gene: TRBJ2-2; v_gene: TRBV10-2; CDR3nt: TGCGCCAGCAGTGGAGCTAGTTCATCGAACACCGGGGAGCTGTTTTTT; CDR3aa: CASSGASSSNTGELFF
abundance: NA; d_gene: NA; j_gene: TRBJ2-1; v_gene: TRBV19; CDR3nt: TGTGCCAGTAAGCGGACTTTTTCTGGTTCCTTCAATGAGCAGTTCTTC; CDR3aa: CASKRTFSGSFNEQFF
abundance: NA; d_gene: NA; j_gene: TRBJ1-5; v_gene: TRBV7-3; CDR3nt: TGTGCCAGCAGCTTAACAATGGGCAGGGGCGACAATCAGCCCCAGCATTTT; CDR3aa: CASSLTMGRGDNQPQHF
abundance: NA; d_gene: TRBD1; j_gene: TRBJ1-5; v_gene: TRBV27; CDR3nt: TGTGCCAGCAGCCCTAGACAGGGGGAGTTCCAGCCCCAGCATTTT; CDR3aa: CASSPRQGEFQPQHF
abundance: NA; d_gene: NA; j_gene: TRBJ2-3; v_gene: TRBV5-4; CDR3nt: TGTGCCAGCAGCCCGTGGCGGAACACAGATACGCAGTATTTT; CDR3aa: CASSPWRNTDTQYF
abundance: NA; d_gene: NA; j_gene: TRBJ2-1; v_gene: TRBV5-1; CDR3nt: TGCGCCAGCAGCTTTGGAAGCGGATACTCCTACAATGAGCAGTTCTTC; CDR3aa: CASSFGSGYSYNEQFF
abundance: NA; d_gene: NA; j_gene: TRBJ1-1; v_gene: TRBV7-2; CDR3nt: TGTGCCAGCAGCCCGTTGGTGGGGTCGGCCACTGAAGCTTTCTTT; CDR3aa: CASSPLVGSATEAFF
abundance: once; d_gene: TRBD2; j_gene: TRBJ2-1; v_gene: TRBV30; CDR3nt: TGTGCCTGGAGCGGACTAGCGGGAGGGATAAATGAGCAGTTCTTC; CDR3aa: CAWSGLAGGINEQFF
abundance: NA; d_gene: NA; j_gene: TRBJ1-1; v_gene: TRBV28; CDR3nt: TGTGCCAGCAGTTTAAGGGGTCCCAGCGCTTTCTTT; CDR3aa: CASSLRGPSAFF
abundance: NA; d_gene: TRBD2; j_gene: TRBJ2-3; v_gene: TRBV7-2; CDR3nt: TGTGCCAGCAGCTTAGGAGGGACTAGCGGGCGCAGAGATACGCAGTATTTT; CDR3aa: CASSLGGTSGRRDTQYF
abundance: NA; d_gene: NA; j_gene: TRBJ2-7; v_gene: TRBV10-1; CDR3nt: TGCGCCAGCAGTAAGGACAACTACGAGCAGTACTTC; CDR3aa: CASSKDNYEQYF
abundance: NA; d_gene: NA; j_gene: TRBJ2-1; v_gene: TRBV2; CDR3nt: TGTGCCAGCAGTCACCCGGGACTGGACTTAAGGAATGAGCAGTTCTTC; CDR3aa: CASSHPGLDLRNEQFF
abundance: NA; d_gene: NA; j_gene: TRBJ2-1; v_gene: TRBV10-1; CDR3nt: NA; CDR3aa: CASSEGVAGGASKFF
abundance: NA; d_gene: NA; j_gene: TRBJ2-5; v_gene: TRBV7-9; CDR3nt: TGTGCCAGCAGCCCAACGGGACTGCAAGAGACCCAGTACTTC; CDR3aa: CASSPTGLQETQYF
abundance: NA; d_gene: NA; j_gene: TRBJ1-3; v_gene: TRBV12-5; CDR3nt: TGTGCTAGTGCCGCACAGCTTGGAAACACCATATATTTT; CDR3aa: CASAAQLGNTIYF
abundance: NA; d_gene: NA; j_gene: TRBJ1-2; v_gene: TRBV6-5; CDR3nt: TGTGCCAGCAGTTACTCGTTAAACAGTCACTATGGCTACACCTTC; CDR3aa: CASSYSLNSHYGYTF
abundance: NA; d_gene: TRBD2; j_gene: TRBJ2-7; v_gene: TRBV28; CDR3nt: TGTGCCAGCAGTCGGCAAGCGGGAGCTAAAGAGCAGTACTTC; CDR3aa: CASSRQAGAKEQYF
abundance: NA; d_gene: TRBD1; j_gene: TRBJ1-1; v_gene: TRBV27; CDR3nt: TGTGCCAGCAGTTTCCTCGGACAGGGGAACACTGAAGCTTTCTTT; CDR3aa: CASSFLGQGNTEAFF
abundance: NA; d_gene: NA; j_gene: TRBJ1-5; v_gene: TRBV11-3; CDR3nt: TGTGCCAGCAGCTTATCAGGAGAAAGCAATCAGCCCCAGCATTTT; CDR3aa: CASSLSGESNQPQHF
abundance: NA; d_gene: TRBD1; j_gene: TRBJ1-5; v_gene: TRBV28; CDR3nt: TGTGCCAGCAGTTCAACAGGGGGCCTTCAGCCCCAGCATTTT; CDR3aa: CASSSTGGLQPQHF
abundance: NA; d_gene: TRBD1; j_gene: TRBJ1-2; v_gene: TRBV5-1; CDR3nt: TGCGCCAGCAGTCCCGGACAGGGGGCGCTTTTTGGTGGCTACACCTTC; CDR3aa: CASSPGQGALFGGYTF
abundance: NA; d_gene: TRBD1; j_gene: TRBJ1-4; v_gene: TRBV10-3; CDR3nt: TGTGCCATCAGCGCGACAGGGGGCAGGCCTAATGAAAAACTGTTTTTT; CDR3aa: CAISATGGRPNEKLFF
abundance: NA; d_gene: NA; j_gene: TRBJ1-1; v_gene: TRBV5-5; CDR3nt: TGTGCCAGCAACCTGGACGAGGGGGTTCGAGCTTTCTTT; CDR3aa: CASNLDEGVRAFF
abundance: NA; d_gene: TRBD1; j_gene: TRBJ2-7; v_gene: TRBV19; CDR3nt: TGTGCCAGTAGTCCCCCGGGGGACAGGTTCTACGAGCAGTACTTC; CDR3aa: CASSPPGDRFYEQYF
abundance: NA; d_gene: TRBD2; j_gene: TRBJ2-5; v_gene: TRBV5-4; CDR3nt: TGTGCCAGCAGCTACAAGCCGGGACTAGCGGCCCAAGAGACCCAGTACTTC; CDR3aa: CASSYKPGLAAQETQYF
abundance: NA; d_gene: NA; j_gene: TRBJ2-3; v_gene: TRBV7-9; CDR3nt: TGTGCCAGCAGCGTACAAGGTACGCAGTATTTT; CDR3aa: CASSVQGTQYF
abundance: NA; d_gene: TRBD2; j_gene: TRBJ2-1; v_gene: TRBV11-3; CDR3nt: TGTGCCAGCAGCGGGGGGGACCACTACAATGAGCAGTTCTTC; CDR3aa: CASSGGDHYNEQFF
abundance: NA; d_gene: TRBD1; j_gene: TRBJ1-1; v_gene: TRBV10-3; CDR3nt: TGTGCCATCAGTGCAGGACAGGGGAGGACTGAAGCTTTCTTT; CDR3aa: CAISAGQGRTEAFF
abundance: NA; d_gene: TRBD1; j_gene: TRBJ1-2; v_gene: TRBV28; CDR3nt: TGTGCCAGCAGTCCCCCAGGTCGACAGGGCTTCTTC; CDR3aa: CASSPPGRQGFF